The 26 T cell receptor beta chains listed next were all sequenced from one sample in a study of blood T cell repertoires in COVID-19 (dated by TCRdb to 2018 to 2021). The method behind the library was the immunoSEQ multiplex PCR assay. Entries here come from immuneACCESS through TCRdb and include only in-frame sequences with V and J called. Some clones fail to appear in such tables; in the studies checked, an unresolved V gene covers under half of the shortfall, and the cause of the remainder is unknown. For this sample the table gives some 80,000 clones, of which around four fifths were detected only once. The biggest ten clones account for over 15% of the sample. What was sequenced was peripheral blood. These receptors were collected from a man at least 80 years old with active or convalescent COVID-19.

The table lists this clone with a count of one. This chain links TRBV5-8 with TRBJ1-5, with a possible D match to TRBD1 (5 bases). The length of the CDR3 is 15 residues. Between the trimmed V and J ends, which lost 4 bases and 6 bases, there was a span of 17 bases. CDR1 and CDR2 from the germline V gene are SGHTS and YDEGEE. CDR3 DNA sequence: TGTGCCAGCAGCCCCCGTCAGGGCGGAATTCAGCCCCAGCATTTT. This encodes CASSPRQGGIQPQHF.

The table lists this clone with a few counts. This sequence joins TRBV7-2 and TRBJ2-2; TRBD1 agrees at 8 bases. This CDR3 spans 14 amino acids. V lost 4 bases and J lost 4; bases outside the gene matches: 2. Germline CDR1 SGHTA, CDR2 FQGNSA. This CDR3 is CASSSGGSTGELFF. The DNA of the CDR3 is TGTGCCAGCAGCTCAGGGGGCTCCACCGGGGAGCTGTTTTTT.

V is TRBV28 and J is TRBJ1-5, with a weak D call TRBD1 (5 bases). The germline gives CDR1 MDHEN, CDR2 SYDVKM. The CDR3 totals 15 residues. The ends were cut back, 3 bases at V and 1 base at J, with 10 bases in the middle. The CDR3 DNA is TGTGCCAGCAGTTTCTCTAGACAGAGCAATCAGCCCCAGCATTTT. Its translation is CASSFSRQSNQPQHF.

The CDR3 here is CASSLEGAPSGNTIYF. The CDR3, as DNA: TGCGCCAGCAGCTTGGAAGGGGCCCCCTCTGGAAACACCATATATTTT. The chain employs TRBV5-1 and TRBJ1-3; tentatively, D is TRBD1 (5 bases). The length of the CDR3 is 16 residues. Trimming took 0 bases from V and 0 from J, leaving 10 bases between them. The germline V gene has CDR1 SGHRS and CDR2 YFSETQ.

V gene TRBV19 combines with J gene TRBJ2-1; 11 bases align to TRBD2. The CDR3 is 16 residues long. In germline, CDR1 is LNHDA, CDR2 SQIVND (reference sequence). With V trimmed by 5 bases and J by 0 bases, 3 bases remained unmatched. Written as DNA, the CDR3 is TGTGCCAGTAGTCGTGGACTAGCGGGCTCCTACAATGAGCAGTTCTTC. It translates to CASSRGLAGSYNEQFF.

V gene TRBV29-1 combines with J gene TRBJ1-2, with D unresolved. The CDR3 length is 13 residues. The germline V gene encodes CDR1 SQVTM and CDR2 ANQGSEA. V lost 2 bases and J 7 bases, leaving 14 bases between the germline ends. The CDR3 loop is CSVEPGSRGGYTF. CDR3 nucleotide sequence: TGCAGCGTTGAACCCGGTAGTCGGGGTGGCTACACCTTC. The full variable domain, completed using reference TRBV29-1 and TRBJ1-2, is SAVISQKPSRDICQRGTSLTIQCQVDSQVTMMFWYRQQPGQSLTLIATANQGSEATYESGFVIDKFPISRPNLTFSTLTVSNMSPEDSSIYLCSVEPGSRGGYTFGSGTRLTVV.

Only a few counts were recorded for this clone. CDR3 protein: CASSRDRDTQYF. The DNA of the CDR3 is TGTGCCAGCAGTCGAGATCGGGATACGCAGTATTTT. J is TRBJ2-3 and V is TRBV6-5, with D unresolved. The CDR3 is 12 amino acids. The germline CDR1 and CDR2 sequences are MNHEY and SVGAGI. V was pared by 5 bases and J by 6 bases, with 9 bases between.

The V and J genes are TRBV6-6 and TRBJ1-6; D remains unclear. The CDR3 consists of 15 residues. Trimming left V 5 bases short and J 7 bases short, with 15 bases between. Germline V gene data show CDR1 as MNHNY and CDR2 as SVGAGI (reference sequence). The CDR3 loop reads CASSTPSRLNSPLHF. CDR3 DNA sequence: TGTGCCAGCAGTACCCCTAGTAGGTTGAATTCACCCCTCCACTTT.

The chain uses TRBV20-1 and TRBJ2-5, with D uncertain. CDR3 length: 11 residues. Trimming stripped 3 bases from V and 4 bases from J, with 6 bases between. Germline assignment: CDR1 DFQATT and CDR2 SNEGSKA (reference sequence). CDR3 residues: CSASVVETQYF. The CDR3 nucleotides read TGCAGTGCTAGTGTCGTAGAGACCCAGTACTTC.

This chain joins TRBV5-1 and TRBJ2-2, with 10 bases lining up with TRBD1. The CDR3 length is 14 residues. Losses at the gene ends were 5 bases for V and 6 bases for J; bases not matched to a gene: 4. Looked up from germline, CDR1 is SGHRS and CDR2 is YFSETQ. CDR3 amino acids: CASSGDRGAGELFF. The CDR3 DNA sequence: TGCGCCAGCAGTGGGGACAGGGGTGCCGGGGAGCTGTTTTTT.

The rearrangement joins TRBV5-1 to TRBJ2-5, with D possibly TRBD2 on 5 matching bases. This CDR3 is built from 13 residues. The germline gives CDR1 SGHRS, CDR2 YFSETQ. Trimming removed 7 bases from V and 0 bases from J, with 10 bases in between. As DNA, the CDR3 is TGCGCCAGCGGTTCGGGGAACCAAGAGACCCAGTACTTC. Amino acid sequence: CASGSGNQETQYF.

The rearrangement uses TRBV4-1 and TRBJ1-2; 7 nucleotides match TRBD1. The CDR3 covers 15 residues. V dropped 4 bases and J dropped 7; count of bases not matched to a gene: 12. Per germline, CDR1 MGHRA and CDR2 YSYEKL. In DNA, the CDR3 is TGCGCCAGCAGCCCTTCTCCAGGGGGAACCCCTGGCTACACCTTC. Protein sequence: CASSPSPGGTPGYTF.

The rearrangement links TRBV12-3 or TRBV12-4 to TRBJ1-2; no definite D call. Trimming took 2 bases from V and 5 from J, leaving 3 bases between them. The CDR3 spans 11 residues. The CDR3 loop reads CASSLRYGYTF. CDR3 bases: TGTGCCAGCAGTTTACGTTATGGCTACACCTTC.

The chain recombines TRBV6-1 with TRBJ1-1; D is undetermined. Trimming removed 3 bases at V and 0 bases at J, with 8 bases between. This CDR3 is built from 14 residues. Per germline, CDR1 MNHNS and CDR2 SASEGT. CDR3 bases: TGTGCCAGCAGTGAGTGGCTTATGAACACTGAAGCTTTCTTT. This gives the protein CASSEWLMNTEAFF.

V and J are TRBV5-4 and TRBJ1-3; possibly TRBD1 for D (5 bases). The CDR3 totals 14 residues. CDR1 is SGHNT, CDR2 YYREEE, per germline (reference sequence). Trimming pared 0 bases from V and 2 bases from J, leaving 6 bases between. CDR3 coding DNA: TGTGCCAGCAGCTTGGGGGGGGCTGGAAACACCATATATTTT. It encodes CASSLGGAGNTIYF.

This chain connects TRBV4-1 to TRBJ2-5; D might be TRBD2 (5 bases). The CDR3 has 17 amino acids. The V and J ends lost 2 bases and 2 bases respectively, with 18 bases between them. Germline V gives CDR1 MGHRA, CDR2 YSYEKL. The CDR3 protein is CASSQFPGLALQETQYF. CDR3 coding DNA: TGCGCCAGCAGCCAATTTCCCGGACTGGCCTTACAAGAGACCCAGTACTTC.

CDR3 in DNA: TGTGCCACCAGTGATCCGCAGGCTGGGGCCAACGTCCTGACTTTC. Amino acids: CATSDPQAGANVLTF. The chain uses TRBV24-1 and TRBJ2-6, with unresolved D. CDR1 and CDR2 (germline): KGHDR, SFDVKD. Trimming took off 3 bases at V and 2 bases at J, with 7 bases between the two ends. CDR3 length: 15 residues.

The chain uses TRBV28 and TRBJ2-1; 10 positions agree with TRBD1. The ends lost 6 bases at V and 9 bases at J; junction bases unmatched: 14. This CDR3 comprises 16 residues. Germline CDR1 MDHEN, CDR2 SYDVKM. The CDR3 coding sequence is TGTGCCAGCAGACCATCGTTCGGGACAGGGGTTAGTGAGCAGTTCTTC. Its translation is CASRPSFGTGVSEQFF.

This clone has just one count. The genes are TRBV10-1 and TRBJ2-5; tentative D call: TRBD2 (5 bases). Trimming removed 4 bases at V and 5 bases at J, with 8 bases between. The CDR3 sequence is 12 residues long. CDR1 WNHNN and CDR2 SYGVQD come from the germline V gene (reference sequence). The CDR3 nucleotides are TGCGCCAGCAGTGTGACGGGGGAGACCCAGTACTTC. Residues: CASSVTGETQYF.

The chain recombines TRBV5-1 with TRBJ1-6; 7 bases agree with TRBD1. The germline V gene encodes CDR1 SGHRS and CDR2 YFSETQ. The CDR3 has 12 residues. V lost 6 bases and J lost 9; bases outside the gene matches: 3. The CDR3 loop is CASKTGISPLHF. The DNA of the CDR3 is TGCGCCAGCAAGACAGGGATTTCACCCCTCCACTTT.

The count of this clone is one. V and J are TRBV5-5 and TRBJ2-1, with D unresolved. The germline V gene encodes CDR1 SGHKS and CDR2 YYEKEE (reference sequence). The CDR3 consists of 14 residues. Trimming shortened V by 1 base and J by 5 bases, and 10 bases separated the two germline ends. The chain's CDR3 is CASSLNGLDNEQFF. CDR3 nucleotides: TGTGCCAGCAGCTTGAACGGCCTAGACAATGAGCAGTTCTTC.

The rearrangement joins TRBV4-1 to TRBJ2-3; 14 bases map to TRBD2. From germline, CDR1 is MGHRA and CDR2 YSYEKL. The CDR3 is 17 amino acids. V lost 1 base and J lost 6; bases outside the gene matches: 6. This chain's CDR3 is CASSQGLAGGARDTQYF. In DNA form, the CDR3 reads TGCGCCAGCAGCCAAGGACTAGCGGGGGGGGCGAGGGATACGCAGTATTTT.

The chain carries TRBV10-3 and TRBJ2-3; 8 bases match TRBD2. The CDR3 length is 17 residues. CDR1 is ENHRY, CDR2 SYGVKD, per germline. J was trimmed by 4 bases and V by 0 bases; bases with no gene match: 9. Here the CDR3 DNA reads TGTGCCATCAGTGAGTCGAGAAGGAGCGGGGGCGCAGATACGCAGTATTTT. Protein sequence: CAISESRRSGGADTQYF.

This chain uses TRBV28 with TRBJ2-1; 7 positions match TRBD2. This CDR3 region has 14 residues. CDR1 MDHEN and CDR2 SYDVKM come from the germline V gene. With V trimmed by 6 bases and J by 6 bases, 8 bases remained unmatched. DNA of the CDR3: TGTGCCAGCAGCCGGGGTGGCGGGGGCAATGAGCAGTTCTTC. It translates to CASSRGGGGNEQFF.

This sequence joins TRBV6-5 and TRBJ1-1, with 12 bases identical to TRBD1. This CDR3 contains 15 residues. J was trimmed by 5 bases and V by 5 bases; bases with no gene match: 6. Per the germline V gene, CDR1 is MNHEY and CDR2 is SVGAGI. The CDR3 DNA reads TGTGCCAGCAGTCAACGGGACAGGGGGCGGACTGAAGCTTTCTTT. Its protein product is CASSQRDRGRTEAFF.

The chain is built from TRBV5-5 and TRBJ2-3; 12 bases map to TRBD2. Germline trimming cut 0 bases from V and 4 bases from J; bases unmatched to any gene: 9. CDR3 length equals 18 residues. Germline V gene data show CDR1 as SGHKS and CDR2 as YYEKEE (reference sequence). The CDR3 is CASSLVASGGAGPDTQYF. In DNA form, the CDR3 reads TGTGCCAGCAGCTTGGTCGCTAGCGGGGGGGCCGGCCCAGATACGCAGTATTTT.